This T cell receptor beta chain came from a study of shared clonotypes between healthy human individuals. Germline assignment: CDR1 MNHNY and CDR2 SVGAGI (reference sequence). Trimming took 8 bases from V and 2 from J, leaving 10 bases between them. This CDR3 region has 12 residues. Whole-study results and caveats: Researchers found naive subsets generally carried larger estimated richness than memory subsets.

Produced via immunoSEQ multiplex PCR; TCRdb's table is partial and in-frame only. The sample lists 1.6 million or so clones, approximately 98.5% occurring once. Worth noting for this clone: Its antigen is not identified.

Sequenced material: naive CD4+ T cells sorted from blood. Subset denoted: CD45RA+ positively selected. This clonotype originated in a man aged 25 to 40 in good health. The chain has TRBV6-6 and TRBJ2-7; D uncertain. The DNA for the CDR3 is TGTGCCAGCGGCCGGCAAGCCTACGAGCAGTACTTC. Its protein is CASGRQAYEQYF.